These 4 T cell receptor beta chains were all obtained from the same sample, sequenced in a study of control samples from healthy donors and cancer patients (dated by TCRdb to 2019 to 2021). The method was the immunoSEQ multiplex PCR assay. In TCRdb, the immuneACCESS table is reduced to in-frame sequences with V and J assigned. These tables do not hold every clone; where another copy was compared, an unresolved V gene accounts for under half, and the others remain unexplained. The sample profile shows approximately 140,000 clones; 94% of them were found once. In total, the top ten clones hold about an eighth of the sample. The source material was blood. These receptors were collected from a man aged 35-49 years in good health.

The chain recombines TRBV5-8 with TRBJ1-5; no clear D gene. The CDR3 totals 15 residues. V gave up 1 base and J gave up 4 bases, with 12 bases separating them. In germline, CDR1 is SGHTS, CDR2 YDEGEE. CDR3 sequence reads: CASSLTRRANQPQHF. The CDR3 DNA follows: TGTGCCAGCAGCTTGACTCGACGGGCAAATCAGCCCCAGCATTTT. The variable domain in full, with the rest retrieved from reference TRBV5-8 and TRBJ1-5, is EAGVTQSPTHLIKTRGQQATLRCSPISGHTSVYWYQQALGLGLQFLLWYDEGEERNRGNFPPRFSGRQFPNYSSELNVNALELEDSALYLCASSLTRRANQPQHFGDGTRLSIL.

The rearrangement links TRBV6-5 to TRBJ1-2; D call uncertain. This CDR3 spans 14 amino acids. Looked up from germline, CDR1 is MNHEY and CDR2 is SVGAGI. Trimming left V 0 bases short and J 4 bases short, with 9 bases between. CDR3 nucleotides: TGTGCCAGCAGTTACTCAACTTCGGGCTATGGCTACACCTTC. Protein: CASSYSTSGYGYTF.

The chain links TRBV28 to TRBJ2-7, with D perhaps matching TRBD1 or TRBD2 (5 bases each). The CDR3 covers 15 residues. Germline lookup yields CDR1 MDHEN and CDR2 SYDVKM. The V end lost 3 bases, the J end lost 2 bases, and 14 bases lay between the germline ends. CDR3 residues: CASSFGGNPPYEQYF. CDR3 in DNA: TGTGCCAGCAGTTTTGGGGGTAACCCTCCCTACGAGCAGTACTTC.

This chain joins TRBV7-9 and TRBJ1-2, with TRBD1 matching over 7 bases. Germline loops: CDR1 SEHNR, CDR2 FQNEAQ (reference sequence). The CDR3 consists of 16 residues. V lost 0 bases and J lost 5; bases outside the gene matches: 9. This CDR3 reads CASSLARGGAGYGYTF. The CDR3 DNA reads as TGTGCCAGCAGCTTAGCGCGAGGGGGCGCCGGGTATGGCTACACCTTC.